One and the same sample provided the 17 T cell receptor beta chains below, sequenced in a study of shared clonotypes between healthy human individuals. Produced via immunoSEQ multiplex PCR; TCRdb's table is partial and in-frame only. The table shows some 2,100,000 clones, with under 97% occurring only once. Sequences were obtained from naive CD4+ T cells sorted from blood. Subset indicated: CD45RA+ positively selected. Receptor source: a man between 18 and 29 years old in good health.

This sequence joins TRBV5-8 and TRBJ2-1; 13 nucleotides line up with TRBD2. J gave up 1 base and V 1 base, and 8 bases lay outside the gene matches. The CDR3 has 19 residues. Per the germline V gene, CDR1 is SGHTS and CDR2 is YDEGEE. The CDR3 DNA follows: TGTGCCAGCAGCTTGAGTGTGACTAGCGGGGGGTGGTCCTACAATGAGCAGTTCTTC. As protein: CASSLSVTSGGWSYNEQFF.

The chain uses TRBV6-1 and TRBJ2-5; D is undetermined. V lost 8 bases, J lost 5 bases, and 9 bases lay in between. This CDR3 contains 11 residues. CDR1 is MNHNS, CDR2 SASEGT, per germline. CDR3 residues: CASGFGETQYF. CDR3 coding DNA: TGTGCCAGCGGGTTTGGTGAGACCCAGTACTTC.

This chain joins TRBV21-1 and TRBJ1-5. TRBV21-1 is tagged as a pseudogene. CDR3 size: 14 residues. CDR3 sequence (DNA): TGTGCCAGCAGCAAGGAGGGAGGCAATCAGCCCCAGCATTTT. Its protein is CASSKEGGNQPQHF.

The rearrangement uses TRBV10-3 and TRBJ1-2, with TRBD1 as a possible D gene (5 bases). Germline V lookup: CDR1 ENHRY, CDR2 SYGVKD. The CDR3 has 12 residues. Trimming cost V 8 bases and J 6 bases, with 13 bases left between them. This CDR3 reads CAIGGTGNGYTF. The CDR3 DNA sequence: TGTGCCATCGGCGGGACGGGTAATGGCTACACCTTC.

CDR3 nucleotide sequence: TGTGCCAGCAGTTTATATGGGGGTTGGCAGCCCCAGCATTTT. This sequence encodes CASSLYGGWQPQHF. This rearrangement joins TRBV28 to TRBJ1-5; tentatively, D is TRBD1 (5 bases). The CDR3 is 14 amino acids. The germline CDR1 and CDR2 sequences are MDHEN and SYDVKM. The V gene lost 1 base and the J gene lost 7 bases, with 11 bases spanning the gap.

There are a few counts of this clone. The chain uses TRBV6-5 and TRBJ2-5, with D unclear. CDR3 length: 11 residues. V was shortened by 8 bases and J by 5 bases, with 9 bases between the two germline ends. Germline values: CDR1 MNHEY, CDR2 SVGAGI. Here the CDR3 reads CASGVWETQYF. The CDR3 bases are TGTGCCAGCGGCGTTTGGGAGACCCAGTACTTC.

The genes are TRBV19 and TRBJ1-2; no firm D call. Trimming took 10 bases from V and 0 from J, leaving 18 bases between them. The CDR3 contains 15 residues. The germline gives CDR1 LNHDA, CDR2 SQIVND (reference sequence). CDR3 sequence reads: CATFEESRPNYGYTF. As DNA, the CDR3 is TGTGCCACTTTCGAAGAGTCCCGACCTAACTATGGCTACACCTTC.

The chain has TRBV5-1 and TRBJ2-1, with TRBD2 as a possible D gene (6 bases). CDR1 and CDR2 (germline): SGHRS, YFSETQ. Trimming left V 2 bases short and J 3 bases short, with 12 bases between. This CDR3 is built from 15 residues. The CDR3: CASSFGTSFYNEQFF. In nucleotides, the CDR3 is TGCGCCAGCAGCTTTGGGACTTCCTTCTACAATGAGCAGTTCTTC.

As concerns this clone: The same CDR3 arises from other DNA sequences in this sample as well. This chain uses TRBV10-3 with TRBJ2-7; TRBD1 aligns across 9 bases. Germline CDR1 and CDR2: ENHRY and SYGVKD. CDR3 length: 13 amino acids. V gave up 6 bases and J gave up 4 bases; unmatched junction bases: 4. CDR3 DNA sequence: TGTGCCATCAGCCCGGGACAGGGTTACGAGCAGTACTTC. This codes for CAISPGQGYEQYF.

The rearrangement joins TRBV7-2 to TRBJ2-5; 8 nucleotides agree with TRBD2. Germline loops: CDR1 SGHTA, CDR2 FQGNSA. The ends lost 1 base at V and 5 bases at J; junction bases unmatched: 6. This CDR3 is built from 15 residues. The CDR3 DNA follows: TGTGCCAGCAGCTTAGTTGAGCGGGGGCGCGAGACCCAGTACTTC. Protein: CASSLVERGRETQYF.

This clone appeared once. V usage is TRBV15 and J usage is TRBJ1-2; TRBD1 is a possible D gene (6 bases). Trimming took 6 bases from V and 4 from J, leaving 18 bases between them. Germline V CDR1 and CDR2: LNHNV, YYDKDF (reference sequence). The CDR3 is made up of 15 amino acids. Here the CDR3 DNA reads TGTGCCACCAGGGGAGATCGGACAGCTCGCTATGGCTACACCTTC. It codes for CATRGDRTARYGYTF.

As for this clone: The germline gene is not matched at one end of the junction; a read error may be the cause. This chain joins TRBV6-5 and TRBJ2-2; D is perhaps TRBD2 (5 bases). CDR3 length: 14 residues. The germline V gene has CDR1 MNHEY and CDR2 SVGAGI. The CDR3 protein is CASSYTGNAGELFF. CDR3 coding DNA: TGTGCCAGCAGTTACACGGGGAACGCCGGGGAGCTGTTTTTT.

In the case of this clone: The sample has other DNA sequences that encode this CDR3 too. The genes are TRBV5-1 and TRBJ2-2; D remains unclear. The germline CDR1 and CDR2 sequences are SGHRS and YFSETQ. V was trimmed by 5 bases and J by 0 bases, leaving 8 bases between them. This CDR3 is 14 amino acids long. CDR3 bases: TGCGCCAGCAGTTTCCCGGCGAACACCGGGGAGCTGTTTTTT. Protein: CASSFPANTGELFF.

This chain connects TRBV28 to TRBJ2-3; D perhaps matches TRBD1 (6 bases). Germline V gene lookup returns CDR1 MDHEN and CDR2 SYDVKM. This CDR3 is built from 14 residues. Trimming pared 2 bases from V and 5 bases from J, leaving 11 bases between. The CDR3 DNA sequence: TGTGCCAGCAGTTTAACAGGGATAATAGATACGCAGTATTTT. Translated, it gives CASSLTGIIDTQYF.

As regards this clone: Distinct nucleotide sequences in the sample also encode this CDR3. This chain uses TRBV5-1 with TRBJ1-4; no clear D gene. The CDR3 runs 12 residues. The V end was cut by 3 bases, the J end by 7 bases, with 7 bases between. The germline V gene has CDR1 SGHRS and CDR2 YFSETQ. CDR3 loop: CASSSDGEKLFF. The CDR3 coding sequence is TGCGCCAGCAGCTCTGACGGTGAAAAACTGTTTTTT.

The rearrangement joins TRBV5-4 to TRBJ1-5, with a tentative D call TRBD1 (5 bases). The CDR3 is made up of 16 amino acids. V gave up 4 bases and J gave up 5 bases, with 19 bases separating them. Germline loops: CDR1 SGHNT, CDR2 YYREEE (reference sequence). The CDR3 coding sequence is TGTGCCAGCAGCGAAGGAGGGGACCGGCCTCATCAGCCCCAGCATTTT. It is translated as CASSEGGDRPHQPQHF.

This clone was seen only once. The V and J genes are TRBV6-5 and TRBJ2-7; D gene unclear. CDR3 length equals 14 residues. Germline values: CDR1 MNHEY, CDR2 SVGAGI. Between the trimmed V and J ends, which lost 2 bases and 6 bases, there was a span of 14 bases. Written as DNA, the CDR3 is TGTGCCAGCAGTTACGATGGCCCACTCGGCGAGCAGTACTTC. Its protein product is CASSYDGPLGEQYF.